The entry below describes one T cell receptor beta chain. Its antigen is still unknown. This sample is part of a study of OX40 agonist ivuxolimab in advanced cancers. On the study more broadly: Treatment of patients was with ivuxolimab, an agonistic anti-OX40 (CD134) antibody. A mean age of roughly 60 years, range about 20 to 85, was recorded, and around 85% were male.

Overall study results and limits: Antigens targeted by the expanded peripheral T cells were not determined.

Libraries were prepared by immunoSEQ multiplex PCR; TCRdb keeps only in-frame clonotypes and omits some of them. The sample gives about 25,000 clones, about 86% of which show up once; less than 50% is in the top ten. Germline V gene lookup returns CDR1 SGHVS and CDR2 FNYEAQ. Trimming took off 7 bases at V and 1 base at J, with 4 bases between the two ends. The CDR3 runs 12 residues. This receptor was taken from an adult with an advanced solid tumor such as melanoma, head and neck, liver or kidney cancer. V and J are TRBV7-6 and TRBJ2-2; D is uncertain. This specimen was CD4+ or CD8+ T cells sorted from blood, taken in a trial of the OX40 agonist ivuxolimab. The CDR3 bases are TGTGCCAGCACCGGGAACACCGGGGAGCTGTTTTTT. Translation gives CASTGNTGELFF.